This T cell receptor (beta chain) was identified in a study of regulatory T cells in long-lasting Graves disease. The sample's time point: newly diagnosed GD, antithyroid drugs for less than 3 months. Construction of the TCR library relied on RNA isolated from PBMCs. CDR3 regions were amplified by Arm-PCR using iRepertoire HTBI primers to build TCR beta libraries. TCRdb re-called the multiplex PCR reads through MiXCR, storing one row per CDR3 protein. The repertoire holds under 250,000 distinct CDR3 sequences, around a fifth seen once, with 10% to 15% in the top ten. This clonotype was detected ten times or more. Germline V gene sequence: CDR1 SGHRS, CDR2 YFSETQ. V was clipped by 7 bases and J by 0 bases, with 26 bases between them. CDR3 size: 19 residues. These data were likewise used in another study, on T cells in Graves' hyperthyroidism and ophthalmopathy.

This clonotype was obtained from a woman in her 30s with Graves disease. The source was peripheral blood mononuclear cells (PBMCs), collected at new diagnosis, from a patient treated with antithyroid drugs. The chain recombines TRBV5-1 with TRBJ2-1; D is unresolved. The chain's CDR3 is CASVPLGEERTSSYNEQFF. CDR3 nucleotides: TGCGCCAGCGTTCCTCTGGGCGAGGAAAGAACAAGCTCCTACAATGAGCAGTTCTTC.